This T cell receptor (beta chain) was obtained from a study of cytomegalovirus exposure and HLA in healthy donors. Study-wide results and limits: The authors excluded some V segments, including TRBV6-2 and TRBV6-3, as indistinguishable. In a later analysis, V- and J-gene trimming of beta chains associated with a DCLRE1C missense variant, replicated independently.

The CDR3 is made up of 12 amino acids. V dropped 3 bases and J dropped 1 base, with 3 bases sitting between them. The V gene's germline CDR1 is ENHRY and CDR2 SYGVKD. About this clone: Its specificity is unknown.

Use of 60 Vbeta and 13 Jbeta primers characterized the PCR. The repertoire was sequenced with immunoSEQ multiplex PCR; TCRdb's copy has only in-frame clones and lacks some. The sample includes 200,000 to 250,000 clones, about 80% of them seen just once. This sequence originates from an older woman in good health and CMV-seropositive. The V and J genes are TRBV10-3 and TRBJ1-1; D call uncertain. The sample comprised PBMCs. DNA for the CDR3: TGTGCCATCAGTGACAGGAACACTGAAGCTTTCTTT. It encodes CAISDRNTEAFF.